These 20 T cell receptor beta chains came from one sample sequenced in a study of graft-versus-host responses after intestinal transplantation. Assay: immunoSEQ multiplex PCR; the TCRdb copy retains only in-frame clones and omits some. Of under 90,000 clones in the sample, around 87% are singletons; the top ten hold 3.5% to 5%. Their specific antigens are unknown. The sequencing here drew on unstimulated CD8+ T cells sorted from spleen or lymph node cells, taken before transplant. These receptor sequences come from a human donor who was the organ donor for an intestinal transplant.

V usage is TRBV7-9 and J usage is TRBJ2-1; TRBD1 matches at 7 bases. J lost 6 bases, V lost 6 bases, and 14 bases had no gene match. There are 16 residues in the CDR3. The germline V gene has CDR1 SEHNR and CDR2 FQNEAQ (reference sequence). CDR3: CASSTTTWDSFNEQFF. CDR3 in DNA: TGTGCCAGCAGTACCACGACTTGGGACAGTTTCAATGAGCAGTTCTTC.

The chain is built from TRBV27 and TRBJ2-5; 11 bases align to TRBD2. The length of the CDR3 is 18 residues. J lost 3 bases, V lost 5 bases, and 14 bases had no gene match. Per the germline V gene, CDR1 is MNHEY and CDR2 is SMNVEV (reference sequence). The DNA of the CDR3 is TGTGCCAGCAGTCCGTGGACTAGCGGGCCTAAAGAAAAAGAGACCCAGTACTTC. This sequence encodes CASSPWTSGPKEKETQYF.

The chain uses TRBV13 and TRBJ1-2; 8 nucleotides line up with TRBD1. The J segment lost 4 bases and the V segment lost 5 bases, leaving 6 bases of the junction unmatched. The V gene's germline CDR1 is PRHDT and CDR2 FYEKMQ (reference sequence). The CDR3 contains 14 residues. The CDR3 DNA reads TGTGCCAGCAGCCTCAGGGGGCGGGCCTATGGCTACACCTTC. Protein sequence: CASSLRGRAYGYTF.

For the CDR3, the DNA is TGTGCCAGCAGTTGGGACAGGGGAACAGATACGCAGTATTTT. It codes for CASSWDRGTDTQYF. The gene calls are TRBV27 and TRBJ2-3; 10 nucleotides match TRBD1. Germline V lookup: CDR1 MNHEY, CDR2 SMNVEV (reference sequence). This CDR3 spans 14 amino acids. The junction had 1 base not matched to a gene; V was cut back by 4 bases and J by 3 bases.

This clone has just one count. The chain employs TRBV2 and TRBJ1-2; D may be TRBD1 (5 bases). The CDR3 spans 15 residues. Germline V CDR1 and CDR2: SNHLY, FYNNEI. The ends were cut back, 7 bases at V and 2 bases at J, with 17 bases in the middle. As DNA, the CDR3 is TGTGCCAGCACCCTAAGCTGGGGGGGAAACTATGGCTACACCTTC. Translated, it gives CASTLSWGGNYGYTF.

The J gene is TRBJ2-2, the V gene TRBV6-6; possibly TRBD1 for D (5 bases). Germline V gene sequence: CDR1 MNHNY, CDR2 SVGAGI (reference sequence). The V gene lost 5 bases and the J gene lost 5 bases, with 12 bases spanning the gap. There are 14 residues in the CDR3. The CDR3 here is CASSALQDTGELFF. CDR3 sequence (DNA): TGTGCCAGCAGTGCATTACAGGATACCGGGGAGCTGTTTTTT.

This clone was seen more than once but under ten times. The chain has TRBV10-3 and TRBJ1-6, with 7 bases fitting TRBD1. The CDR3 has 13 residues. Germline CDR1 is ENHRY and CDR2 is SYGVKD. The trim removed 10 bases at V and 9 bases at J, leaving 9 bases unmatched. CDR3 amino acids: CASSETGSSPLHF. CDR3 DNA sequence: TGTGCCAGCTCCGAGACAGGGAGTTCACCCCTCCACTTT.

This rearrangement joins TRBV5-4 to TRBJ2-1; 8 nucleotides agree with TRBD2. This CDR3 contains 15 residues. V gave up 0 bases and J gave up 6 bases; unmatched junction bases: 5. Looked up from germline, CDR1 is SGHNT and CDR2 is YYREEE (reference sequence). Written as DNA, the CDR3 is TGTGCCAGCAGCTTGGTTCGGGGGGGGATCAATGAGCAGTTCTTC. This translates into CASSLVRGGINEQFF.

V and J are TRBV28 and TRBJ1-5; D possibly corresponds to TRBD1 (5 bases). Germline V gene data show CDR1 as MDHEN and CDR2 as SYDVKM. The V and J ends lost 4 bases and 2 bases respectively, with 12 bases between them. The CDR3 length is 15 residues. The CDR3 sequence is CASSSRGSGNQPQHF. The CDR3 nucleotides are TGTGCCAGCAGTTCAAGGGGATCGGGCAATCAGCCCCAGCATTTT. Based on the CDR3 plus reference TRBV28 and TRBJ1-5, the full variable domain is DVKVTQSSRYLVKRTGEKVFLECVQDMDHENMFWYRQDPGLGLRLIYFSYDVKMKEKGDIPEGYSVSREKKERFSLILESASTNQTSMYLCASSSRGSGNQPQHFGDGTRLSIL.

The chain carries TRBV19 and TRBJ2-1, with 8 positions matching TRBD2. The CDR3 covers 15 residues. V dropped 3 bases and J dropped 2; count of bases not matched to a gene: 3. Germline loops: CDR1 LNHDA, CDR2 SQIVND (reference sequence). CDR3 sequence: CASSIGSGAYNEQFF. CDR3 in DNA: TGTGCCAGTAGTATCGGTAGCGGGGCCTACAATGAGCAGTTCTTC.

The chain has TRBV10-3 and TRBJ1-2; TRBD1 aligns across 10 bases. This CDR3 is built from 19 residues. V lost 6 bases, J lost 0 bases, and 16 bases stayed unmatched. Germline CDR1 is ENHRY and CDR2 is SYGVKD. In nucleotides, the CDR3 is TGTGCCATCAGGCCGGGACAGGGGCAAGACTACCGAGCTAACTATGGCTACACCTTC. The encoded protein is CAIRPGQGQDYRANYGYTF.

V is TRBV19 and J is TRBJ1-5; 7 bases match TRBD1. The J segment lost 1 base and the V segment lost 9 bases, leaving 3 bases of the junction unmatched. The CDR3 is 13 residues long. Germline CDR1 reads LNHDA; CDR2 reads SQIVND (reference sequence). This CDR3 is CASRGVSNQPQHF. CDR3 nucleotides: TGTGCCAGCAGGGGGGTCAGCAATCAGCCCCAGCATTTT.

The chain has TRBV21-1 and TRBJ1-1; the D segment call TRBD1 is taken from the table without a DNA check. TRBV21-1 is described as a pseudogene. The length of the CDR3 is 15 residues. As DNA, the CDR3 is TGTGCCAGCAGCTACGACAGGGAACGGTACACTGAAGCTTTCTTT. Translation: CASSYDRERYTEAFF.

V is TRBV27 and J is TRBJ2-3; 8 bases match TRBD1. CDR1 and CDR2 from the germline V gene are MNHEY and SMNVEV (reference sequence). The junction had 5 bases not matched to a gene; V was cut back by 4 bases and J by 5 bases. The CDR3 totals 14 residues. The DNA of the CDR3 is TGTGCCAGCAGTTCGATGACAGGGGTAGATACGCAGTATTTT. Translated: CASSSMTGVDTQYF.

This clone was recorded once. The CDR3 loop is CASSQAQRSTDTQYF. CDR3 sequence (DNA): TGTGCCAGCAGCCAAGCTCAGCGGAGCACAGATACGCAGTATTTT. The chain combines TRBV4-2 with TRBJ2-3; tentatively, D is TRBD2 (5 bases). The germline CDR1 and CDR2 sequences are LGHNA and YNFKEQ. This CDR3 comprises 15 residues. V lost 1 base, J lost 0 bases, and 8 bases lay in between.

The genes are TRBV10-3 and TRBJ2-5; TRBD2 agrees at 8 bases. CDR1 and CDR2 from the germline V gene are ENHRY and SYGVKD. There are 17 residues in the CDR3. After removal of 10 bases from V and 3 bases from J, the junction contained 19 bases not matched to a gene. In DNA form, the CDR3 reads TGTGCCACCGATGAGGGAGAGCGGGGGCCCACCAAAGAGACCCAGTACTTC. Translated: CATDEGERGPTKETQYF.

The rearrangement uses TRBV28 and TRBJ1-2; tentative D call: TRBD1 (6 bases). From germline, CDR1 is MDHEN and CDR2 SYDVKM. The CDR3 is 12 residues long. V lost 7 bases to trimming and J lost 4 bases, with 10 bases between them. In nucleotides, the CDR3 is TGTGCCAGCAAGCCGGACAGCTATGGCTACACCTTC. Its protein product is CASKPDSYGYTF.

The chain has TRBV11-2 and TRBJ2-7, with TRBD2 matching 12 bases. This CDR3 is 17 amino acids long. The germline V gene has CDR1 SGHAT and CDR2 FQNNGV. The J segment lost 5 bases and the V segment lost 1 base, leaving 9 bases of the junction unmatched. As DNA, the CDR3 is TGTGCCAGCAGCTTAGGGGTGACTAGCGGGGGTTACCACGAGCAGTACGTC. Its protein is CASSLGVTSGGYHEQYV.

J is TRBJ1-4 and V is TRBV6-6, with 7 bases identical to TRBD1. Per the germline V gene, CDR1 is MNHNY and CDR2 is SVGAGI (reference sequence). Trimming cost V 6 bases and J 8 bases; bases outside gene matches: 3. CDR3 size: 12 residues. CDR3 bases: TGTGCCAGCAGCCCAGGGGGGGAAAAACTGTTTTTT. The encoded protein is CASSPGGEKLFF.

This sequence joins TRBV27 and TRBJ1-3, with 8 positions matching TRBD1. The CDR3 is 14 residues long. The ends lost 5 bases at V and 14 bases at J; junction bases unmatched: 14. CDR1 is MNHEY, CDR2 SMNVEV, per germline (reference sequence). CDR3 bases: TGTGCCAGCAGTAAACGGGACAGGCTAATCCCAGTATATTTT. Translated, it gives CASSKRDRLIPVYF.